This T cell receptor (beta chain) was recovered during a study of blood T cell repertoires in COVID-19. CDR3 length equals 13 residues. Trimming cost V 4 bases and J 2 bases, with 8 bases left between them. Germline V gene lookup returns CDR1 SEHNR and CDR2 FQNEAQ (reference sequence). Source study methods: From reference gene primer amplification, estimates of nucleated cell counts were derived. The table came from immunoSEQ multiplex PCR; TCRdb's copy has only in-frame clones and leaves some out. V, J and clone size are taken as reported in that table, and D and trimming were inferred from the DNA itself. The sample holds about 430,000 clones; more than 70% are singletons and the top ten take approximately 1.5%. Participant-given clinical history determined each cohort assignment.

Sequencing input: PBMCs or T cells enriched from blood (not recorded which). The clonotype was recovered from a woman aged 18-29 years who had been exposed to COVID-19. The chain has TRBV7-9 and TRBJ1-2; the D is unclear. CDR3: CASSSTENYGYTF. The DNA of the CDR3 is TGTGCCAGCAGCTCAACAGAAAACTATGGCTACACCTTC.